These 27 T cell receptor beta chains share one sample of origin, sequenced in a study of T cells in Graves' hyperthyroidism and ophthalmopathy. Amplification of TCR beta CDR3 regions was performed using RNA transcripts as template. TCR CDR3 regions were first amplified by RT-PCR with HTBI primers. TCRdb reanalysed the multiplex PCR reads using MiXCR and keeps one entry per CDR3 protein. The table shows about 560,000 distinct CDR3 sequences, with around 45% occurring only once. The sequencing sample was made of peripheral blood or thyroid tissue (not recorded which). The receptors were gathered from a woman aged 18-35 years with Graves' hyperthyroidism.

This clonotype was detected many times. DNA for the CDR3: TGCAGCGTTTCAGGGGGCGCAGGCTATGGCTACACCTTC. Protein: CSVSGGAGYGYTF. This chain uses TRBV29-1 with TRBJ1-2; 8 nucleotides match TRBD1. Germline CDR1 SQVTM, CDR2 ANQGSEA. The CDR3 contains 13 residues. The V segment lost 5 bases and the J segment 4 bases; nucleotides outside the gene matches: 6.

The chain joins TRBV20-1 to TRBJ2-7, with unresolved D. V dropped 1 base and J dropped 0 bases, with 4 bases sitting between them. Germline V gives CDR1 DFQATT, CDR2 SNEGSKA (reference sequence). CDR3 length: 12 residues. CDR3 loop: CSARAGSYEQYF. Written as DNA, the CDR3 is TGCAGTGCTAGAGCCGGCTCCTACGAGCAGTACTTC.

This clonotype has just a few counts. CDR3 sequence: CASSEQGGSTGELFF. The CDR3, as DNA: TGTGCCAGCAGTGAACAGGGAGGGTCCACCGGGGAGCTGTTTTTT. The genes are TRBV2 and TRBJ2-2; TRBD2 matches 7 bases. V was pared by 2 bases and J by 4 bases, with 4 bases of the junction left unmatched. CDR1 SNHLY and CDR2 FYNNEI come from the germline V gene. This CDR3 is built from 15 residues.

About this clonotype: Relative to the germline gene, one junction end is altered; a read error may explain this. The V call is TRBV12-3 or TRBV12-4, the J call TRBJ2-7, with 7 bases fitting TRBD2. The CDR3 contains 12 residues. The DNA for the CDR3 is TGTGCCAGCAGTTTAGAGGGAGCGGGAAAATCCTTC. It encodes CASSLEGAGKSF.

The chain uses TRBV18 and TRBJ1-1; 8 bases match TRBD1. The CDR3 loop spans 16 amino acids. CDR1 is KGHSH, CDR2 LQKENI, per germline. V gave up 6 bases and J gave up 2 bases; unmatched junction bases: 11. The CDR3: CASSERAGGSNTEAFF. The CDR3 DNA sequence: TGTGCCAGCTCGGAGCGGGCAGGGGGCTCAAACACTGAAGCTTTCTTT.

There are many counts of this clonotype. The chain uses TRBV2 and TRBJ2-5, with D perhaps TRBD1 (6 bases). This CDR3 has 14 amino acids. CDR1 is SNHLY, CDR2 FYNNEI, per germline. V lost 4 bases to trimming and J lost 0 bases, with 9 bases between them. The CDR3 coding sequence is TGTGCCAGCAGTGTAGGGGACAACCAAGAGACCCAGTACTTC. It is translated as CASSVGDNQETQYF.

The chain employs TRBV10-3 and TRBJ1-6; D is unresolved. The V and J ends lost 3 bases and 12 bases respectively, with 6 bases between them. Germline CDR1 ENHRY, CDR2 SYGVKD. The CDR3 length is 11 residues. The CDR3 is CAISEAVPLHF. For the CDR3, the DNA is TGTGCCATCAGTGAAGCGGTACCCCTCCACTTT.

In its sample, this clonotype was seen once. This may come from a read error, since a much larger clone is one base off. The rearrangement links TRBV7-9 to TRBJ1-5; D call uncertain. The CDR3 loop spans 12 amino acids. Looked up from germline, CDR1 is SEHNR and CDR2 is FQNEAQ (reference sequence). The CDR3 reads CAGSLINQPQHF. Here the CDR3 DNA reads TGTGCCGGCAGCTTAATCAATCAGCCCCAGCATTTT.

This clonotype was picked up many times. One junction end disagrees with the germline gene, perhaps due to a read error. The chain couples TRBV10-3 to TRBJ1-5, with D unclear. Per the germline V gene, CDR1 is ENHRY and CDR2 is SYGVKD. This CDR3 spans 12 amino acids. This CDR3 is CASSFDGQIQHF. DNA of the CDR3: TGTGCCAGCAGTTTCGATGGGCAAATCCAGCATTTT.

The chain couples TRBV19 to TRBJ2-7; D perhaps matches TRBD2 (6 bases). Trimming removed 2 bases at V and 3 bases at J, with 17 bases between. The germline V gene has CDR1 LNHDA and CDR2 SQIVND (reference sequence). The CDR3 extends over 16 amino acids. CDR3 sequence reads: CASSIRVGSGYYEQYF. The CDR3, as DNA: TGTGCCAGTAGTATAAGGGTCGGGAGTGGGTACTACGAGCAGTACTTC.

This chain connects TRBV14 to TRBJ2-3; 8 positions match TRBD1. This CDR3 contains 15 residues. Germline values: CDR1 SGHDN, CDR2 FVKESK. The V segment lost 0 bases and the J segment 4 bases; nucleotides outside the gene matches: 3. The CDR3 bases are TGTGCCAGCAGCCAAGAATCAGGGGGCGCAGATACGCAGTATTTT. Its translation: CASSQESGGADTQYF. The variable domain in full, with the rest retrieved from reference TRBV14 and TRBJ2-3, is EAGVTQFPSHSVIEKGQTVTLRCDPISGHDNLYWYRRVMGKEIKFLLHFVKESKQDESGMPNNRFLAERTGGTYSTLKVQPAELEDSGVYFCASSQESGGADTQYFGPGTRLTVL.

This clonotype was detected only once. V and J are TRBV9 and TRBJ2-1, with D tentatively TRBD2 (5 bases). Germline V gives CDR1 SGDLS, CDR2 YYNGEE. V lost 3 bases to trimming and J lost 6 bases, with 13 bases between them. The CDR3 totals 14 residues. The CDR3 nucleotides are TGTGCCAGCAGCGCTACCGGACTTTTCAATGAGCAGTTCTTC. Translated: CASSATGLFNEQFF. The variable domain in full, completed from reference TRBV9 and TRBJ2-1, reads DSGVTQTPKHLITATGQRVTLRCSPRSGDLSVYWYQQSLDQGLQFLIQYYNGEERAKGNILERFSAQQFPDLHSELNLSSLELGDSALYFCASSATGLFNEQFFGPGTRLTVL.

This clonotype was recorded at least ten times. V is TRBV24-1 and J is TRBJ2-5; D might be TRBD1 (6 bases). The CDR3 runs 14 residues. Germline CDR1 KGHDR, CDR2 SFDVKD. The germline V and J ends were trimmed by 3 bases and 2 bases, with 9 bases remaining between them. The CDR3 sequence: CATSDPRGQETQYF. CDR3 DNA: TGTGCCACCAGTGATCCCAGGGGACAAGAGACCCAGTACTTC.

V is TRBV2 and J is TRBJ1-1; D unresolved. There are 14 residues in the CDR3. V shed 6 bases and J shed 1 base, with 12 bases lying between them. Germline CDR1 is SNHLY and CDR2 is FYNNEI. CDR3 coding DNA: TGTGCCAGCAGCACCACCTCCGGGAACACTGAAGCTTTCTTT. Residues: CASSTTSGNTEAFF.

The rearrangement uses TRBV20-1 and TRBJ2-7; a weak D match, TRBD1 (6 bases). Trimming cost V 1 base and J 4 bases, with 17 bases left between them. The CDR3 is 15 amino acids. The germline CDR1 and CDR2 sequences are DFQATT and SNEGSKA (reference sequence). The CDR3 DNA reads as TGCAGTGCTAGAGTTCAACAGGGTTGGGAATACGAGCAGTACTTC. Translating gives CSARVQQGWEYEQYF.

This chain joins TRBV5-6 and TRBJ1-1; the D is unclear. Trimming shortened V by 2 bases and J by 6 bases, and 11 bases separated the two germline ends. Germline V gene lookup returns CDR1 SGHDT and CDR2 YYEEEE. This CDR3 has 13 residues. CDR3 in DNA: TGTGCCAGCAGCTTAAGGGCTTCCGCTGAAGCTTTCTTT. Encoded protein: CASSLRASAEAFF.

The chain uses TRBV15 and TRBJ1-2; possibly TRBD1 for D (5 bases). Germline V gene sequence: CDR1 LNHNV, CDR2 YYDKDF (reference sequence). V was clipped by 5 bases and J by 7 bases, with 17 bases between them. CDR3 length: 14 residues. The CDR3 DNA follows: TGTGCCACCAGCCCCGGCGGAGGGGATGGTGGCTACACCTTC. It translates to CATSPGGGDGGYTF.

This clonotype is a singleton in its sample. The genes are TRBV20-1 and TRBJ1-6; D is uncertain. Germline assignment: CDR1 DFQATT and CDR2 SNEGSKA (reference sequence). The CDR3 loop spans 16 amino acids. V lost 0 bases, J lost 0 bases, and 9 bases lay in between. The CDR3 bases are TGCAGTGCTAGAGACGGCACCAGCTCCTATAATTCACCCCTCCACTTT. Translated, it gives CSARDGTSSYNSPLHF.

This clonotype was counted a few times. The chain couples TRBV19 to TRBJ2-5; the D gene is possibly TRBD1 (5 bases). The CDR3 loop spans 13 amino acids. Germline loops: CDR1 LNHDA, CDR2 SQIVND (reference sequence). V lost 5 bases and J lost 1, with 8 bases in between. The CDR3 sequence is CASSYGAQETQYF. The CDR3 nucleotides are TGTGCCAGTAGTTATGGGGCCCAAGAGACCCAGTACTTC. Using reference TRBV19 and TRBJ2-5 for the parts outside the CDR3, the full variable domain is DGGITQSPKYLFRKEGQNVTLSCEQNLNHDAMYWYRQDPGQGLRLIYYSQIVNDFQKGDIAEGYSVSREKKESFPLTVTSAQKNPTAFYLCASSYGAQETQYFGPGTRLLVL.

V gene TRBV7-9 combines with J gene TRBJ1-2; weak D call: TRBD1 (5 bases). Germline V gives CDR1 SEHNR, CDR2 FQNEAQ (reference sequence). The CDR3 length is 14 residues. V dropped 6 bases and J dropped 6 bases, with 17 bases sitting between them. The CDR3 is CASRVGTALDGYTF. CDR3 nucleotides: TGTGCCAGCAGAGTAGGGACGGCCCTGGATGGCTACACCTTC. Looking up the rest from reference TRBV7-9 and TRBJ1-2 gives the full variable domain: DTGVSQNPRHKITKRGQNVTFRCDPISEHNRLYWYRQTLGQGPEFLTYFQNEAQLEKSRLLSDRFSAERPKGSFSTLEIQRTEQGDSAMYLCASRVGTALDGYTFGSGTRLTVV.

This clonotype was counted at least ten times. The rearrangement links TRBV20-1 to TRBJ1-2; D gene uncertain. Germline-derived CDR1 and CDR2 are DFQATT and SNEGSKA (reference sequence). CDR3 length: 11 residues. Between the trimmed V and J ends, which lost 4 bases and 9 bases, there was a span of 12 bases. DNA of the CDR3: TGCAGTGCTAAAGACCCCCCACGCTACACCTTC. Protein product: CSAKDPPRYTF.

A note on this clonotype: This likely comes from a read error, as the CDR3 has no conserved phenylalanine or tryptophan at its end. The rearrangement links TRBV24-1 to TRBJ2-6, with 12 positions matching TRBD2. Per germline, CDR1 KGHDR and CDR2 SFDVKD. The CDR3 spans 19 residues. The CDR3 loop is CATSGNGLAGPSGANVLTS. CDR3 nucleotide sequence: TGCGCCACCAGTGGCAACGGACTAGCGGGACCCTCTGGGGCCAACGTCCTGACTTCC.

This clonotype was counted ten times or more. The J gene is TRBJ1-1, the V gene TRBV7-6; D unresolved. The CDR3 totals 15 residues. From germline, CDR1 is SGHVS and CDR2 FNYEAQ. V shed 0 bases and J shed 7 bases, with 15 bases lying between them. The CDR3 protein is CASSLASLTDGEAFF. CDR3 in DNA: TGTGCCAGCAGCTTAGCGTCGCTTACGGATGGTGAAGCTTTCTTT.

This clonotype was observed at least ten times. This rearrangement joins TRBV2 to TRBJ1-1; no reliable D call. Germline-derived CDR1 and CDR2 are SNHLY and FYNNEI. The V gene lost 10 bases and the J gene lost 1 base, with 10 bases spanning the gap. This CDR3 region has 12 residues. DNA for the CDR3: TGTGCCACCCGACACACGAACACTGAAGCTTTCTTT. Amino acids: CATRHTNTEAFF.

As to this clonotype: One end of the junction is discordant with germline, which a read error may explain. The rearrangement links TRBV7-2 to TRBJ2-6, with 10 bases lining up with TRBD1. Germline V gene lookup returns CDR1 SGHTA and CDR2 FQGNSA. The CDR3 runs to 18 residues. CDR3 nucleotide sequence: TGCGCCAGCAGCCAAGGCGGGACAGGGGCAGGTGGGGCCAACGTCCTGACTTTC. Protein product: CASSQGGTGAGGANVLTF.

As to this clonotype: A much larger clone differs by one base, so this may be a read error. CDR3 in amino acids: CASKERGLGNTVYF. CDR3 sequence (DNA): TGTGCCAGCAAAGAAAGGGGGCTTGGAAACACCGTATATTTT. This chain links TRBV7-9 with TRBJ1-3; 7 nucleotides align to TRBD1. This CDR3 is built from 14 residues. CDR1 is SEHNR, CDR2 FQNEAQ, per germline (reference sequence).

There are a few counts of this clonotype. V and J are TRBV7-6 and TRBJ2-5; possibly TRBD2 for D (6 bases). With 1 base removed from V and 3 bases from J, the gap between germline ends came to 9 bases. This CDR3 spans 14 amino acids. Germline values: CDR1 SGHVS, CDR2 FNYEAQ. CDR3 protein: CASSLGRLEETQYF. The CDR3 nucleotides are TGTGCCAGCAGCTTAGGGCGACTAGAAGAGACCCAGTACTTC.